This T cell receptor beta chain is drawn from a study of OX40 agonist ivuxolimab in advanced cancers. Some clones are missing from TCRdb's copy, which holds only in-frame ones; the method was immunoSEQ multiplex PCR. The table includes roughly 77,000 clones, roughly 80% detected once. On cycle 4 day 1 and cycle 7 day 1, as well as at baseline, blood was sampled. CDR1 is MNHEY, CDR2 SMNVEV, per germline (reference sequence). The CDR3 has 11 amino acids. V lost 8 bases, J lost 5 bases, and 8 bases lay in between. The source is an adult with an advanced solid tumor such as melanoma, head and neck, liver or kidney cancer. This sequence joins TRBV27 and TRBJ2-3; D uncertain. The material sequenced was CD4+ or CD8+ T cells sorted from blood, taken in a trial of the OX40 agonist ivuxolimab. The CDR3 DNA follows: TGTGCCAGCGGATTTATAGATACGCAGTATTTT. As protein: CASGFIDTQYF.